This T cell receptor beta chain came from a study of shared clonotypes between healthy human individuals (dated by TCRdb to 2020 to 2022). General notes on the study: A few men and a couple of women, aged 18 to 49 years, made up the cohort. For each donor, three plates each were used for CD4 naive and CD4 memory, two plates were used for CD8 naive, and one plate was used for CD8 memory. To estimate repertoire size and how much clonotype sharing occurs between individuals, the study deeply sequenced the blood TCR repertoires of roughly 5 healthy adults. Libraries were prepared and TCR repertoires were sequenced by different laboratories using diverse techniques, in order to increase sequencing depth and limit assay-specific biases. Leukapheresis yielded between about 0.85 and 10 billion PBMCs per donor. The research as a whole found: Only blood was sampled, and tissue TCR repertoires likely differ from those in blood. Sharing across a few donors was observed for roughly 5% of naive CD4, less than 4% of naive CD8, about 2.5% of memory CD4, and around 0.42% of memory CD8 clonotypes. The genetic and exposure-history diversity represented was limited by the small number of donors. Naive subsets generally had larger estimated clonotype richness than memory subsets. Higher generation probabilities were observed for clonotypes shared by all four sorted-subset donors than for non-shared clonotypes. Pairwise subsampling indicated that sequencing depth was expected to affect the degree of clonotype sharing among donors. Even with the large sequencing depth, rarefaction of the sorted-subset datasets indicated that sequencing was incomplete.

Trimming at the junction amounts to 3 bases on V and 8 bases on J, and the germline ends lie 16 bases apart. From its cysteine to its phenylalanine, the CDR3 spans 14 amino acids. Just the 42-base CDR3 DNA is kept, in frame starting at base 1. CDR1 and CDR2 were assigned from the germline V gene as SNHLY and FYNNEI. Using the deep immunoSEQ assay, multiplex PCR amplified TCR CDR3 regions from genomic DNA. For each cell subset, the extracted genomic DNA was distributed evenly across all wells of several immunoSEQ 96-well plates, and each plate served as one replicate. For sorted subsets, each replicate PCR was loaded with about 0.2 ug genomic DNA, equivalent to 30,000 or so T cell genomes. Purified libraries were quantified with a Qubit 3.0 fluorometer, sized on a Bioanalyzer 2100, and re-quantified with the KAPA Library Quantification kit. Every immunoSEQ 96-well plate was sequenced on a dedicated single-read 150-cycle Illumina NextSeq 550 flow cell. For the original study's pipeline: Because only junctional sequences without quality scores were contained in the immunoSEQ output, filtering matching that applied to full-length reads could not be performed. Sequences were annotated with PyIR, a Python wrapper for IgBLAST v1.9, using IMGT germline references to assign V/J genes and CDR3. Reads with weak V/J assignments (E-value above 1e-6), missing CDR3, stop codons, out-of-frame junctions, or ambiguous translated residues were removed. V3J clonotypes were defined as sequences sharing the same inferred V gene, J gene, and CDR3 amino acid sequence. Percentage overlap between repertoires was calculated by dividing the number of shared unique clonotypes by the size of the smaller repertoire. RTK rarefaction, the Chao1 estimator, and Recon v2.1 estimates of unobserved clonotypes were used to assess repertoire richness. OLGA was used to compute generation probabilities for all TCRbeta clonotypes that the gDNA method yielded from a handful of donors. TCRdb retrieved this table from immuneACCESS and kept in-frame rearrangements only. Not all clones are present; in checked studies, unresolved V genes account for under half, and no reason is known for the remainder. V, J and clone size reflect that table, while D and trimming were determined from the DNA. This sample comprises about 2.3 million clones, 92% of them detected only once. About 0.36% of the sample lies in the top ten.

This clone was counted once. Its antigen specificity is not known. The record has no base qualities; no much larger clone is one base away. Healthy HIV-negative adults with no recently reported acute infections or vaccinations were included as donors. All donors were Caucasian adults living in Nashville, Tennessee, USA. Magnetic negative selection was used to enrich CD4+ T cells, after which naive cells were positively selected on CD45RA and the negative fraction became the memory subset. Blood was obtained by leukapheresis, after which PBMCs were separated by Ficoll-Histopaque density gradient centrifugation and cryopreserved in liquid nitrogen vapor phase. Analytical flow cytometry was used to check the purity and quantity of every magnetically sorted T cell population. From each sorted fraction, genomic DNA was isolated and quantified by UV absorbance on a Nanodrop 2000c.

The specimen was naive CD4+ T cells from PBMCs. The cell subset or site tag for this specimen amounts to: CD45RA+ positively selected. The rearranged segments are TRBV2 and TRBJ1-2; no confident D gene assignment can be made. The source is a man aged 18 to 29 in good health. Some clones in this sample may be carry-over from other donors' samples. Read as DNA, the sequence is TGTGCCAGCAGTGATAGGGCAGACCCCTGGGGCTACACCTTC. It codes for CASSDRADPWGYTF.